This T cell receptor (beta chain) derives from a study of Ad26.COV2.S vaccination and SARS-CoV-2 variants. About the research overall: The study gave Ad26.COV2.S intramuscularly, once or twice 56 days apart. General study points: Vaccinated and placebo-treated recipients had similar non-spike TCR breadth.

TCRdb's table, derived via immunoSEQ multiplex PCR, lists solely in-frame clones and lacks some. The sample consists of 350,000 to 450,000 clones, around 89% of them appearing once. Details on this clone: Its cognate antigen is unknown.

Germline V lookup: CDR1 MDHEN, CDR2 SYDVKM. Trimming stripped 3 bases from V and 4 bases from J, with 12 bases between. The CDR3 sequence is 14 residues long. As for treatment: about 20 received Ad26.COV2.S at low or high dose, single or two shots; roughly five received placebo; per-sample allocation not given. Sampling took place 63 days after the first vaccine or placebo injection. This receptor was taken from a person between 18 and 60 years old who received the Ad26.COV2.S COVID-19 vaccine or a placebo. This material consisted of peripheral blood, taken in a trial of Ad26.COV2.S vaccine versus placebo. The chain uses TRBV28 and TRBJ1-2, with no clear D. This CDR3 is CASSFSYSSYGYTF. CDR3 coding DNA: TGTGCCAGCAGTTTCAGTTACAGCAGCTATGGCTACACCTTC.